The 18 T cell receptor beta chains reported below all come from one sample, sequenced in a study of T cells generated in artificial thymic organoids. Semi-nested PCR with reverse primers in the TRAC or TRBC constant regions amplified each chain separately. TCRdb re-called the 5' RACE reads with MiXCR, one entry per CDR3 protein. Counted here are 6,000 to 8,000 distinct CDR3 sequences, about 24% occurring once; the ten biggest clones make up roughly 3.3%. The organoids combined MS5 murine stromal cells carrying human DLL1 with human hematopoietic stem and progenitor cells. FACS-sorted CD34+CD3- hematopoietic stem and progenitor cells, with residual T cells removed, seeded the organoids. Antigens of these TCRs are unknown. Specimen: naive CD8+ T cells grown in artificial thymic organoids from cord blood stem and progenitor cells. Subset: CD3+TCRalphabeta+CD8SP T cells; for blood, CD45RO-CCR7+ naive CD8+ T cells. The receptors were sampled from a human donor who gave cord blood stem cells for thymic organoid culture, a cardiac surgery patient who gave postnatal thymus, or a blood donor (not recorded which).

This clonotype is judged medium-sized (0.01 to 0.1%). This chain connects TRBV4-3 to TRBJ1-2, with D unresolved. CDR1 is LGHNA and CDR2 is YSLEER in the germline V gene. The CDR3 has 15 residues. Trimming cost V 3 bases and J 8 bases, with 19 bases left between them. CDR3 sequence: CASSHHHPPTDGYTF. The CDR3 DNA follows: TGCGCCAGCAGCCACCACCATCCCCCGACTGACGGCTACACCTTC.

This clonotype counts as medium-sized. V usage is TRBV12-3 or TRBV12-4 and J usage is TRBJ2-7; a possible D gene is TRBD2 (5 bases). The CDR3 runs 15 residues. V lost 6 bases and J 5 bases, leaving 20 bases between the germline ends. This CDR3 reads CASSRGLLVVHEQYF. CDR3 DNA sequence: TGTGCCAGCAGCCGCGGACTTTTAGTGGTCCACGAGCAGTACTTC.

As concerns this clonotype: A single base separates this from a much larger clone, so it may be a read error. The rearrangement links TRBV12-3 or TRBV12-4 to TRBJ2-1, with a weak D call TRBD1 (5 bases). The CDR3 sequence is 14 residues long. CDR3: CASSFPRQYNERFF. The CDR3 DNA reads TGTGCCAGCAGTTTCCCCCGACAGTACAATGAGCGGTTCTTC.

The chain carries TRBV27 and TRBJ1-2; TRBD1 is a possible D gene (6 bases). Germline V lookup: CDR1 MNHEY, CDR2 SMNVEV (reference sequence). V lost 0 bases and J lost 1, with 12 bases in between. The CDR3 totals 16 residues. The DNA of the CDR3 is TGTGCCAGCAGTTTATCGGTAGGGGGGGGTAACTATGGCTACACCTTC. It codes for CASSLSVGGGNYGYTF.

The chain links TRBV4-3 to TRBJ2-1, with D maybe TRBD1 (6 bases). V dropped 1 base and J dropped 4 bases, with 8 bases sitting between them. There are 14 residues in the CDR3. CDR1 and CDR2 (germline): LGHNA, YSLEER. The CDR3 here is CASSQGGPYNEQFF. In DNA form, the CDR3 reads TGCGCCAGCAGCCAAGGGGGGCCTTACAATGAGCAGTTCTTC.

The rearrangement links TRBV6-2 or TRBV6-3 to TRBJ2-5; a weak D match, TRBD1 (6 bases). Germline-derived CDR1 and CDR2 are MNHEY and SVGEGT. This CDR3 region has 13 residues. The V and J ends lost 6 bases and 5 bases respectively, with 13 bases between them. CDR3 nucleotide sequence: TGTGCCAGCAGGACCGGGACATGGGAGACCCAGTACTTC. It codes for CASRTGTWETQYF.

In its sample, this clonotype is medium-sized (0.01 to 0.1%). The J gene is TRBJ1-5, the V gene TRBV27; weak D call: TRBD1 (5 bases). In germline, CDR1 is MNHEY, CDR2 SMNVEV (reference sequence). V lost 6 bases and J 10 bases, leaving 19 bases between the germline ends. This CDR3 spans 14 amino acids. Here the CDR3 DNA reads TGTGCCAGCAGATTAGGGTCAGGGATCGCCCCCCAGCATTTT. It yields the protein CASRLGSGIAPQHF.

By sample fraction, this clonotype is medium-sized. In DNA form, the CDR3 reads TGCGCCAGCAGCCAGGAATCTAAGGCTGGAAACACCATATATTTT. The encoded protein is CASSQESKAGNTIYF. The chain carries TRBV4-3 and TRBJ1-3, with D unclear. The CDR3 is made up of 15 amino acids. The ends were cut back, 3 bases at V and 2 bases at J, with 11 bases in the middle. CDR1 and CDR2 (germline): LGHNA, YSLEER.

This clonotype is medium-sized by share. This sequence joins TRBV28 and TRBJ2-5; D possibly matches TRBD1 or TRBD2 (5 bases each). This CDR3 spans 13 amino acids. Germline V gives CDR1 MDHEN, CDR2 SYDVKM. V lost 0 bases and J lost 3, with 5 bases in between. The CDR3 here is CASSLWGEETQYF. CDR3 bases: TGTGCCAGCAGTTTATGGGGGGAAGAGACCCAGTACTTC.

This clonotype is medium-sized. The CDR3 region is CASSQPPWFLGTEAFF. As DNA, the CDR3 is TGCGCCAGCAGCCAGCCCCCGTGGTTCTTGGGCACTGAAGCTTTCTTT. The chain employs TRBV4-1 and TRBJ1-1, with unresolved D. The germline V gene encodes CDR1 MGHRA and CDR2 YSYEKL. V shed 3 bases and J shed 4 bases, with 18 bases lying between them. CDR3 length: 16 residues.

This clonotype was observed a few times. This chain links TRBV7-6 with TRBJ2-7, with D perhaps matching TRBD1 or TRBD2 (5 bases each). The CDR3 spans 15 residues. V lost 4 bases, J lost 5 bases, and 18 bases lay in between. Germline CDR1 and CDR2: SGHVS and FNYEAQ. The CDR3 is CASSSRAPRGDEQYF. In nucleotides, the CDR3 is TGTGCCAGCAGCTCCCGGGCCCCGAGGGGAGACGAGCAGTACTTC.

This clonotype is termed medium-sized (0.01 to 0.1%). This chain links TRBV20-1 with TRBJ1-5; D not certain. Trimming stripped 7 bases from V and 0 bases from J, with 13 bases between. The CDR3 runs 14 residues. Germline CDR1 DFQATT, CDR2 SNEGSKA (reference sequence). CDR3 protein: CSVRKGCSNQPQHF. The DNA for the CDR3 is TGCAGTGTTAGGAAGGGATGTAGCAATCAGCCCCAGCATTTT.

The chain employs TRBV6-2 or TRBV6-3 and TRBJ2-1, with 10 bases fitting TRBD1. The V gene's germline CDR1 is MNHEY and CDR2 SVGEGT. The CDR3 has 15 amino acids. V was pared by 8 bases and J by 7 bases, with 11 bases of the junction left unmatched. The CDR3 region is CASLGRGQGCNEQFF. The CDR3, as DNA: TGTGCCAGCCTAGGAAGGGGACAGGGGTGTAATGAGCAGTTCTTC.

This clonotype was observed a few times. The chain combines TRBV7-9 with TRBJ1-1; 8 nucleotides agree with TRBD1. The CDR3 length is 14 residues. Trimming removed 5 bases from V and 5 bases from J; junction bases left unmatched: 7. Germline CDR1 is SEHNR and CDR2 is FQNEAQ (reference sequence). The CDR3 DNA is TGTGCCAGCAGCGCCTACAGGGGGGGGACTGAAGCTTTCTTT. Residues: CASSAYRGGTEAFF.

This clonotype appeared a single time. The V gene is TRBV21-1, the J gene TRBJ2-2; no DNA check was done on the table's D call, TRBD2. TRBV21-1 is tagged as a pseudogene. CDR3 length: 15 amino acids. This CDR3 is CASIFRDSLTGELFF. The CDR3 DNA reads TGTGCCAGCATTTTCCGGGACTCCCTCACCGGGGAGCTGTTTTTT.

This clonotype appeared once. The V and J genes are TRBV12-3 or TRBV12-4 and TRBJ1-2; D uncertain. Deletions cut 3 bases from V and 4 bases from J, with 9 bases between. CDR3 length equals 13 residues. CDR3 sequence: CASSLGIRYGYTF. The DNA for the CDR3 is TGTGCCAGCAGTTTGGGCATTCGCTATGGCTACACCTTC.

This clonotype was seen only a few times. V and J are TRBV4-3 and TRBJ2-6, with a tentative D call TRBD2 (5 bases). The CDR3 length is 21 residues. The V gene lost 0 bases and the J gene lost 0 bases, with 21 bases spanning the gap. Germline assignment: CDR1 LGHNA and CDR2 YSLEER. The CDR3 sequence is CASSQDRIGGALPSGANVLTF. Written as DNA, the CDR3 is TGCGCCAGCAGCCAAGATCGCATCGGAGGAGCCCTACCCTCTGGGGCCAACGTCCTGACTTTC.

As for this clonotype: With a much larger clone just one base away, this may be a read error. The chain uses TRBV24-1 and TRBJ2-3; D perhaps matches TRBD1 (5 bases). V dropped 6 bases and J dropped 2 bases, with 14 bases sitting between them. In germline, CDR1 is KGHDR, CDR2 SFDVKD. The CDR3 has 15 residues. CDR3 residues: CATSTSGRDTDTQYF. CDR3 in DNA: TGTGCCACCAGTACATCGGGCAGGGACACAGATACGCAGTATTTT.